These T cell receptor beta chains were read from a single sample in a study of brain T cells in children with intractable seizures. The table came from immunoSEQ multiplex PCR; TCRdb's copy has only in-frame clones and leaves some out. The sample shows hundreds of thousands of clones, 85% to 95% of them seen only once. The input for sequencing was peripheral blood, taken about 5 months after surgery. Receptor source: a boy in the first two years of life with tuberous sclerosis and intractable seizures. CDR3s include the opening cysteine and the closing phenylalanine or tryptophan. D genes are given only for firm matches. The size of a clone is reported for some rows only, either as once, few or many, or as a class for expanded clones.

v_call	j_call	d_call	cdr3_length	clone_size	cdr3_aa	cdr3_nt
TRBV12-3/TRBV12-4	TRBJ1-2	TRBD1	11	-	CASTGTGGYTF	TGTGCCAGCACTGGGACAGGCGGCTACACCTTC
TRBV11-3	TRBJ2-2	-	17	-	CASSLDDWRENTGELFF	TGTGCCAGCAGCTTAGATGACTGGCGGGAGAACACCGGGGAGCTGTTTTTT
TRBV3-1/TRBV3-2	TRBJ2-5	-	14	-	CASSPTNFQETQYF	TGTGCCAGCAGCCCGACGAATTTCCAAGAGACCCAGTACTTC
TRBV19	TRBJ2-7	TRBD2	14	-	CASSSSREWYEQYF	TGTGCCAGTAGTAGTTCGCGGGAGTGGTACGAGCAGTACTTC
TRBV19	TRBJ2-7	-	13	few	CASSIVGSYEQYF	TGTGCCAGTAGTATAGTAGGGTCCTACGAGCAGTACTTC
TRBV5-8	TRBJ1-2	-	12	-	CASSFGQRGYTF	TGTGCCAGCAGCTTCGGGCAGCGGGGCTACACCTTC
TRBV27	TRBJ1-1	-	12	few	CASVGMNTEAFF	TGTGCCAGCGTAGGGATGAACACTGAAGCTTTCTTT
TRBV6-1	TRBJ2-7	TRBD2	18	-	CASSESTNPLASIPSGNF	TGTGCCAGCAGTGAATCGACGAACCCCCTGGCCTCGATTCCTAGCGGAAACTTC
TRBV30	TRBJ1-1	-	12	-	CAWERGEPEAFF	TGTGCCTGGGAAAGGGGGGAGCCTGAAGCTTTCTTT
TRBV4-1	TRBJ2-1	-	15	-	CASSPGHLSYNEQFF	TGCGCCAGCAGCCCCGGACACCTCTCCTACAATGAGCAGTTCTTC
TRBV28	TRBJ2-7	TRBD1	12	-	CASATGPYEQYF	TGTGCCAGCGCGACAGGGCCCTACGAGCAGTACTTC
TRBV4-1	TRBJ2-7	-	16	-	CASSQDPRVGTYEQYF	TGCGCCAGCAGCCAAGATCCCAGGGTGGGCACCTACGAGCAGTACTTC
TRBV3-1/TRBV3-2	TRBJ1-5	-	13	-	CASSQVSNQPQHF	TGTGCCAGCAGCCAAGTCAGCAATCAGCCCCAGCATTTT
TRBV20-1	TRBJ2-7	-	14	once	CSASWQGPTYEQYF	TGCAGTGCTAGTTGGCAGGGGCCTACCTACGAGCAGTACTTC
TRBV20-1	TRBJ2-1	TRBD2	14	-	CSASQSSGNNEQFF	TGCAGTGCTAGTCAGTCTAGCGGGAACAATGAGCAGTTCTTC
TRBV4-1	TRBJ1-1	-	17	-	CASSQESRGVGNTEAFF	TGCGCCAGCAGCCAAGAATCTCGTGGGGTAGGGAACACTGAAGCTTTCTTT
TRBV7-9	TRBJ1-1	-	18	-	CASSLLARFQGQNTEAFF	TGTGCCAGCAGCTTATTGGCCCGATTTCAGGGTCAGAACACTGAAGCTTTCTTT
TRBV7-2	TRBJ1-2	TRBD1	16	-	CASSLDLGQGVGGYTF	TGTGCCAGCAGCTTAGATCTGGGGCAGGGGGTCGGAGGCTACACCTTC
TRBV30	TRBJ2-3	-	16	-	CATYKAYRVGTDTQYF	TGTGCCACATATAAGGCCTACAGGGTCGGCACAGATACGCAGTATTTT
TRBV3-1/TRBV3-2	TRBJ1-2	-	14	-	CASSSQGPDYGYTF	TGTGCCAGCAGCTCACAGGGACCGGACTATGGCTACACCTTC
TRBV18	TRBJ1-1	TRBD1	16	-	CASSPSGGHGNTEAFF	TGTGCCAGCTCACCTTCAGGGGGGCATGGGAACACTGAAGCTTTCTTT
TRBV18	TRBJ1-6	-	14	-	CASSPSVRYSPLHF	TGTGCCAGCTCACCATCGGTGAGGTATTCACCCCTCCACTTT